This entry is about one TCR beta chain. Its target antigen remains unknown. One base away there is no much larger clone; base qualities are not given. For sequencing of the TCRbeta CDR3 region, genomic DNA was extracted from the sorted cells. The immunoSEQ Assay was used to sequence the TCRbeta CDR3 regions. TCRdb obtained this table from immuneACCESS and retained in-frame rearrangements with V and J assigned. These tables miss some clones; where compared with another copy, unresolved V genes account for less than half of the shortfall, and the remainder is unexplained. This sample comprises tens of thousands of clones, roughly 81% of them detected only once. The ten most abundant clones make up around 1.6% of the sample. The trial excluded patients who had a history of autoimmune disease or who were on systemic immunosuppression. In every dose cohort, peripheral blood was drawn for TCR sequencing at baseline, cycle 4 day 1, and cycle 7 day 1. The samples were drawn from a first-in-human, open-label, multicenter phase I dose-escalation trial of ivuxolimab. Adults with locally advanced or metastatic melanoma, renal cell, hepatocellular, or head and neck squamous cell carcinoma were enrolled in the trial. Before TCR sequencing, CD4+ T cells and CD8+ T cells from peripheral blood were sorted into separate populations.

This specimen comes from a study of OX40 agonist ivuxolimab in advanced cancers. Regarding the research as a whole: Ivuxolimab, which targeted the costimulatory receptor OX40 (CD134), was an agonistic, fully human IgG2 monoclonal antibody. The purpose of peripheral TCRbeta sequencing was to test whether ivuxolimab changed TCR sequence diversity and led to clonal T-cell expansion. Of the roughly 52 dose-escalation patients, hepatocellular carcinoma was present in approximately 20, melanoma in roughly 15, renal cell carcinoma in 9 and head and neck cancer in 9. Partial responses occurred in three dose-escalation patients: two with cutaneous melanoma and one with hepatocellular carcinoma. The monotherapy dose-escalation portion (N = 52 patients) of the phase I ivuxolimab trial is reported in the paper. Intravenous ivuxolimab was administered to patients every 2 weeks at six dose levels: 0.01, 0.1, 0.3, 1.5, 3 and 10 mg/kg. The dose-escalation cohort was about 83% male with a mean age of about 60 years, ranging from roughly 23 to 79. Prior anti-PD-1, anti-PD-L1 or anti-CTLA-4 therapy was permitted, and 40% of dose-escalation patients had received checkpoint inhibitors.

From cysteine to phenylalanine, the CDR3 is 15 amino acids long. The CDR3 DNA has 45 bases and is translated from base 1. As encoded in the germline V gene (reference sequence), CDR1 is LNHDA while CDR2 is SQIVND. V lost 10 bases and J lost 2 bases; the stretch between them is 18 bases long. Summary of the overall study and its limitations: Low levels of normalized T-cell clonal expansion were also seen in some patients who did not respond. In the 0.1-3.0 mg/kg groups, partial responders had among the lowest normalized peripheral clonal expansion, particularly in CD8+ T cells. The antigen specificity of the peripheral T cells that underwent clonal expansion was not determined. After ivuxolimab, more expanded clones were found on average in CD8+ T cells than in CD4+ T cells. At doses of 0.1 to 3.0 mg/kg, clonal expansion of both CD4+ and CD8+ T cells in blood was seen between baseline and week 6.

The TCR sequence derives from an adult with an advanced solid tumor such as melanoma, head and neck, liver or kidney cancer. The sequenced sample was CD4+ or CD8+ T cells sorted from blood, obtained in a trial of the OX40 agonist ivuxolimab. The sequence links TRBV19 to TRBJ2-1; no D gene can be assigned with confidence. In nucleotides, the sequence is TGTGCCACAACCCGTGTGGATTCTACCTACAATGAGCAGTTCTTC. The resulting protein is CATTRVDSTYNEQFF.